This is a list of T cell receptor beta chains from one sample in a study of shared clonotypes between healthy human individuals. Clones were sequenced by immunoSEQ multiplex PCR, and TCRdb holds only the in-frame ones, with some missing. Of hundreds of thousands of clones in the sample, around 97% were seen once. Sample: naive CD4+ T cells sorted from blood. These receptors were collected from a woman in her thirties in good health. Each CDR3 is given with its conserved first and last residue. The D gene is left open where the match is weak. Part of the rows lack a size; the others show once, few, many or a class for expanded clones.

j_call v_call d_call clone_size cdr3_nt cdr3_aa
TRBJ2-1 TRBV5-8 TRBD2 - TGTGCCAGCAGCACCTGGGGGGCGGGAGGATTATATGAGCAGTTCTTC CASSTWGAGGLYEQFF
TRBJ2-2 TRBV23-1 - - TGCGCCAGCAGTCCCCGCGCCCGGGAGCTGTTTTTT CASSPRARELFF
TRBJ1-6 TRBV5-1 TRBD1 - TGCGCCAGCAGCCTACAAGGACAGGGGACAACCTATAATTCACCCCTCCACTTT CASSLQGQGTTYNSPLHF
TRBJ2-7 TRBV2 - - TGTGCCAGCAGTGGCCAAACTCGTAGCTCCTACGAGCAGTACTTC CASSGQTRSSYEQYF
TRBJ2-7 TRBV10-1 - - TGCGCCAGCAGTGAAGGTGGCTCCTACGAGCAGTACTTC CASSEGGSYEQYF
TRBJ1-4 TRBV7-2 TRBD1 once TGTGCCAGCAGCTCGACAGGGGTCGGTGAAAAACTGTTTTTT CASSSTGVGEKLFF
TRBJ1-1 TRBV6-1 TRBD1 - TGTGCCAGCAGCGAGGACAGGGACACTGAAGCTTTCTTT CASSEDRDTEAFF
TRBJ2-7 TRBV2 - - TGTGCCAGCAGTGAGACGTGGGGATACGAGCAGTACTTC CASSETWGYEQYF
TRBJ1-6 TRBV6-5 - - TGTGCCAGCAGTCCCGGACGAGGCTATTCACCCCTCCACTTT CASSPGRGYSPLHF
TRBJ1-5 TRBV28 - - TGTGCCAGCAGTAGGGACGGCAATCAGCCCCAGCATTTT CASSRDGNQPQHF
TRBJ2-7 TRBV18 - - TGTGCCAGCTCTCTCTGGCGGGAAACCTACGAGCAGTACTTC CASSLWRETYEQYF
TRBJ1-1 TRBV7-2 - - TGTGCCAGCAGCTTATGGGCCATTCTAGCCACTGAAGCTTTCTTT CASSLWAILATEAFF
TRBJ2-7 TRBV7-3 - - TGTGCCAGCAGCTTAAGGGGCCCCGAATCCTACGAGCAGTACTTC CASSLRGPESYEQYF
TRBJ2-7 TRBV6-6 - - TGTGCCAGCAGTTACTCGACGAGCGACGAGCAGTACTTC CASSYSTSDEQYF
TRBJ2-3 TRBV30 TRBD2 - TGTGCCTGGAGTGTGTCTAGCGGCCGCACAGATACGCAGTATTTT CAWSVSSGRTDTQYF
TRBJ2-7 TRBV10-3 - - TGTGCCATCCGACAGGCGGACTACGAGCAGTACTTC CAIRQADYEQYF
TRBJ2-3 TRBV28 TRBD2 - TGTGCCAGCAGCAACTACCCGGGGGCGACTAGCGGGAGTAGAACGACAGATACGCAGTATTTT CASSNYPGATSGSRTTDTQYF
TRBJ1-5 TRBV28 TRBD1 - TGTGCCAGCAGTCCATTACAGGGACAGTATAGCAATCAGCCCCAGCATTTT CASSPLQGQYSNQPQHF
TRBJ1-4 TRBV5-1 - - TGCGCCAGCAGCCGAGCTGGAGGGGCCGGGGAAAAACTGTTTTTT CASSRAGGAGEKLFF
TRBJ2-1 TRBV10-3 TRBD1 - TGTGCCATCGACAGGGGATCCGATGAGCAGTTCTTC CAIDRGSDEQFF
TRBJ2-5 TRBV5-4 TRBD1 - TGTGCCAGCAGCCGGGGACAGCAAGAGACCCAGTACTTC CASSRGQQETQYF
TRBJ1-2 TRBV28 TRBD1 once TGTGCCAGCAGTTCAACGACAGGGTTTGGCTACACCTTC CASSSTTGFGYTF
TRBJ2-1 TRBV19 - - TGTGCCAGTAGTATTAGACCGGCGGGGGAGCAGTTCTTC CASSIRPAGEQFF
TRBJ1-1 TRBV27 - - TGTGCCAGCAGTTGGGTCCCGGGAACTGAAGCTTTCTTT CASSWVPGTEAFF
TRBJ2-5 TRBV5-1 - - TGCGCCAGCAGCCCCCCCGGAGGGGGGATGGAGACCCAGTACTTC CASSPPGGGMETQYF
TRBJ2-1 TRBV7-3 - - TGTGCCAGCAGCTTAACGGGGGTATACAATGAGCAGTTCTTC CASSLTGVYNEQFF
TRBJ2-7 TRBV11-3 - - TGTGCCAGCAGCTTATCCGGGGGCCCCCACGAGCAGTACTTC CASSLSGGPHEQYF
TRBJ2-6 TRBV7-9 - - TGTGCCAGCAGCGTAGCTAAATACCATGACAGTCGGGCCAACGTCCTGACTTTC CASSVAKYHDSRANVLTF
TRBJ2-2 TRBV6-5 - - TGTGCCAGCAGGGACAGAAGGAACACCGGGGAGCTGTTTTTT CASRDRRNTGELFF
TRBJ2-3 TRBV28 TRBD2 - TGTGCCAGCAGGGGGGGACTAGCGGATAGCACAGATACGCAGTATTTT CASRGGLADSTDTQYF
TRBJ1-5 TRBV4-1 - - TGCGCCAGCAGCCAAGGGGTCTTTGAGCCCCAGCATTTT CASSQGVFEPQHF
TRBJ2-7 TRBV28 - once TGTGCCAGCAGATTTCAGGGGTTAGACGAGCAGTACTTC CASRFQGLDEQYF
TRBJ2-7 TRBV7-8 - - TGTGCCAGCAGCTTCCCCAGTACCCATCCGGGGGAGCAGTACTTC CASSFPSTHPGEQYF
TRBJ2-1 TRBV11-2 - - TGTGCCAGCAGCTTAGATGCCGCAGGGACTTTGAATGAGCAGTTCTTC CASSLDAAGTLNEQFF
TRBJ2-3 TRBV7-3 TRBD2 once TGTGCCAGCAGCTATCTGGGACTAGCGTCAGATACGCAGTATTTT CASSYLGLASDTQYF
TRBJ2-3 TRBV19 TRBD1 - TGTGCCAGTAGTATGGAGGGACAGGGGTTGGATACGCAGTATTTT CASSMEGQGLDTQYF
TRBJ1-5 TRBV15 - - TGTGCCACCAGCAGAGGAGGGGGAATACAGCCCCAGCATTTT CATSRGGGIQPQHF
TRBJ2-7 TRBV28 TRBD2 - TGTGCCACCAAAGAAAAGGGACTAGCGGGAGGGCGAAACGAGCAGTACTTC CATKEKGLAGGRNEQYF
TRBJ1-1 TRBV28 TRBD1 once TGTGCCAGCAATCAGGGGGCTCCCTTGAACACTGAAGCTTTCTTT CASNQGAPLNTEAFF